The clone carrying this T cell receptor beta chain was detected once. The antigen is undetermined. During the collection period, no donor immune events like infections were recorded. Sequencing used immunoSEQ multiplex PCR; TCRdb keeps in-frame clones, though not all of them. The sample consists of around 100,000 clones, around 89% of them appearing once. The sample belongs to a study of identifying expanded T cells in peripheral blood. General study results and limits: Clone count variance between approximately two-week samples rose with total template count.

Germline values: CDR1 SEHNR, CDR2 FQNEAQ (reference sequence). The trim removed 1 base at V and 7 bases at J, leaving 1 base unmatched. CDR3 size: 14 residues. The sequence was obtained from a person between 18 and 75 years old in good health. The V call is TRBV7-9, the J call TRBJ2-7; 13 nucleotides agree with TRBD2. Sequenced material: blood. CDR3 amino acids: CASSLGLAGGEQYF. The CDR3 DNA reads TGTGCCAGCAGCTTAGGACTAGCGGGAGGTGAGCAGTACTTC.